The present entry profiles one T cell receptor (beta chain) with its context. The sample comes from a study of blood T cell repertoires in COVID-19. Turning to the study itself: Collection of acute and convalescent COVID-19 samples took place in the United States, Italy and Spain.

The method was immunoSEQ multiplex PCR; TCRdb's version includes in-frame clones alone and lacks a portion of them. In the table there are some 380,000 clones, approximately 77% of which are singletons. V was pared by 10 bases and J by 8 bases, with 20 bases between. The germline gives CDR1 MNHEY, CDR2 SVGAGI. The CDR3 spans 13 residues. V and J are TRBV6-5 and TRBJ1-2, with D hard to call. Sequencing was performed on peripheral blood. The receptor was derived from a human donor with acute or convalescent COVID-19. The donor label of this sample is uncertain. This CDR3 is CATTPSLAGGYTF. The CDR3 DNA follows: TGTGCCACCACTCCCTCCCTGGCGGGGGGCTACACCTTC.